These T cell receptor beta chains were read from a single sample in a study of Tregs in tolerant kidney transplant recipients. Here immunoSEQ multiplex PCR was the method, and the copy in TCRdb shows in-frame clones only, minus some. The sample shows tens of thousands of clones, 91% of them seen only once. The sample was CD8+ T cells from blood (PBMCs), taken 24 months after the transplant. Receptors originate from a human patient who received a combined kidney and bone marrow transplant. Some T cells may have come from the graft donor. Each CDR3 is given with its conserved first and last residue. Each record gives: D gene, clone size, V gene, CDR3 length, J gene, CDR3 protein, CDR3 DNA. D genes are given only for firm matches. Clone size appears in some rows only: once, few, many, or a class for an expanded clone.

>TRBD1|.|TRBV30|13|TRBJ2-3
CAWNRGMVDTQYF
TGTGCCTGGAACAGGGGGATGGTGGATACGCAGTATTTT
>TRBD1|.|TRBV4-3|16|TRBJ1-3
CASSQATGGSGNTIYF
TGCGCCAGCAGCCAAGCGACAGGGGGCTCTGGAAACACCATATATTTT
>.|.|TRBV9|15|TRBJ1-2
CASSEGHFSYYGYPF
TGTGCCAGCAGCGAGGGACATTTTTCTTACTATGGCTACCCCTTC
>TRBD1|.|TRBV5-1|17|TRBJ2-5
CASSLGDSGTGGETQYF
TGCGCCAGCAGCTTGGGAGATTCCGGGACAGGGGGAGAGACCCAGTACTTC
>TRBD1|.|TRBV7-3|15|TRBJ2-3
CASSSTGAPTDTQYF
TGTGCCAGCAGCTCGACAGGGGCGCCCACAGATACGCAGTATTTT
>.|.|TRBV11-1|15|TRBJ1-1
CASSFIYRTNTEAFF
TGTGCCAGCAGCTTTATCTACAGAACGAACACTGAAGCTTTCTTT
>.|.|TRBV11-3|13|TRBJ2-7
CASSLVYNYEQYF
TGTGCCAGCAGCTTAGTATACAACTACGAGCAGTACTTC
>TRBD1|.|TRBV6-1|19|TRBJ1-6
CASSERYTGTGENNSPLHF
TGTGCCAGCAGTGAACGATATACCGGGACAGGGGAAAATAATTCACCCCTCCACTTT
>.|.|TRBV29-1|12|TRBJ2-7
CSVEGLGYEQYF
TGCAGCGTTGAGGGACTGGGCTACGAGCAGTACTTC
>.|few|TRBV12-2|12|TRBJ1-4
CASRKGDEKLFF
TGTGCAAGTCGGAAGGGGGATGAAAAACTGTTTTTT
>TRBD1|.|TRBV29-1|12|TRBJ1-2
CSVSGTGVGYTF
TGCAGCGTCTCCGGGACAGGGGTTGGCTACACCTTC
>TRBD1|.|TRBV6-5|14|TRBJ2-7
CASSLMGQPYEQYF
TGTGCCAGCAGCCTGATGGGACAGCCCTACGAGCAGTACTTC
>.|once|TRBV4-2|13|TRBJ1-5
CASSQDRGQPQHF
TGTGCCAGCAGCCAAGACAGAGGGCAGCCCCAGCATTTT